This TCR beta chain came from a study of blood T cell repertoires in COVID-19. In the study overall: Sources were T cells, B-cell-depleted T cells, or PBMCs; the material itself was cDNA or gDNA.

Only in-frame clones appear in the TCRdb table, and some are missing; sequencing was by immunoSEQ multiplex PCR. The data show 270,000 or so clones, 85% to 95% seen once. V dropped 6 bases and J dropped 1 base, with 15 bases sitting between them. The CDR3 length is 15 residues. Germline-derived CDR1 and CDR2 are SNHLY and FYNNEI. This TCR was sampled from a man aged 40-49 years who had been exposed to COVID-19. The chain carries TRBV2 and TRBJ1-1; D gene unclear. Input material: PBMCs or T cells enriched from blood (not recorded which). Written as DNA, the CDR3 is TGTGCCAGCAGGAAGGAGGACGCCGGGAACACTGAAGCTTTCTTT. Its protein product is CASRKEDAGNTEAFF.